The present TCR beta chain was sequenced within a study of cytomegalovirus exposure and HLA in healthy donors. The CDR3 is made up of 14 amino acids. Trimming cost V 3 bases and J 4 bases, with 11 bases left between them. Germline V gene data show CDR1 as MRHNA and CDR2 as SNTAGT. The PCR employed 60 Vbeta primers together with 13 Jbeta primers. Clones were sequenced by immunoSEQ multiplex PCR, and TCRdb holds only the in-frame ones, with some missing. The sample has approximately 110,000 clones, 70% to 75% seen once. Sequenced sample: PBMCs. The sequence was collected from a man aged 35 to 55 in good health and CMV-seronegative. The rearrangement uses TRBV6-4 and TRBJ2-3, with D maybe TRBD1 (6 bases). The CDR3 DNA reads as TGTGCCAGCAGTGATACAGGGTGGTCAGATACGCAGTATTTT. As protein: CASSDTGWSDTQYF.